Below are 13 T cell receptor beta chains sequenced from a single sample in a study of beta chain features in type 1 diabetes. Expressed TCRB transcripts were sequenced after all isolated RNA was converted to cDNA. The method was immunoSEQ multiplex PCR; TCRdb's version includes in-frame clones alone and lacks a portion of them. Among a few hundred thousand clones, roughly 30% were seen once, and the ten largest hold approximately 4%. The source material was central memory CD4+ T cells from blood. All receptors derive from a man aged 25 to 45 in good health.

Note on this clone: This is likely an artifact of a read error, given a far larger clone one base away. Within the sample, other DNA sequences also encode this same CDR3. This chain uses TRBV7-2 with TRBJ1-1, with D maybe TRBD1 (6 bases). This CDR3 contains 14 residues. V lost 4 bases to trimming and J lost 3 bases, with 12 bases between them. Germline V gene sequence: CDR1 SGHTA, CDR2 FQGNSA. CDR3 in amino acids: CASSSWGAYTEAFF. CDR3 bases: TGTGCCAGCAGCTCCTGGGGGGCTTACACTGAAGCTTTCTTT.

This chain joins TRBV18 and TRBJ2-7; possibly TRBD1 for D (5 bases). CDR3 length: 12 amino acids. Germline assignment: CDR1 KGHSH and CDR2 LQKENI. V was pared by 5 bases and J by 4 bases, with 9 bases between. The CDR3 coding sequence is TGTGCCAGCTCAACGGACATTTACGAGCAGTACTTC. Protein product: CASSTDIYEQYF.

This chain links TRBV18 with TRBJ1-5, with 9 nucleotides matching TRBD1. J was trimmed by 6 bases and V by 3 bases; bases with no gene match: 6. This CDR3 has 15 residues. The germline gives CDR1 KGHSH, CDR2 LQKENI. This chain's CDR3 is CASSPLGTGIQPQHF. The CDR3 nucleotides are TGTGCCAGCTCACCGCTGGGGACAGGGATTCAGCCCCAGCATTTT. Full variable domain (outside the CDR3, taken from reference TRBV18 and TRBJ1-5): NAGVMQNPRHLVRRRGQEARLRCSPMKGHSHVYWYRQLPEEGLKFMVYLQKENIIDESGMPKERFSAEFPKEGPSILRIQQVVRGDSAAYFCASSPLGTGIQPQHFGDGTRLSIL.

V gene TRBV7-9 combines with J gene TRBJ1-2; 7 positions agree with TRBD1. The CDR3 length is 12 residues. Trimming cost V 5 bases and J 7 bases; bases outside gene matches: 4. Germline CDR1 SEHNR, CDR2 FQNEAQ (reference sequence). CDR3 in amino acids: CASSPGGSGYTF. The CDR3 nucleotides read TGTGCCAGCAGCCCAGGGGGATCTGGCTACACCTTC.

The CDR3 sequence is CSARTGRLYTF. The CDR3 coding sequence is TGCAGTGCTAGAACAGGGAGACTCTACACCTTC. The gene calls are TRBV20-1 and TRBJ1-2; a weak D match, TRBD1 (6 bases). The CDR3 runs to 11 residues. Germline CDR1 reads DFQATT; CDR2 reads SNEGSKA (reference sequence). V lost 2 bases, J lost 10 bases, and 11 bases lay in between.

This clone was counted ten times or more. V is TRBV11-3 and J is TRBJ2-3, with a possible D match to TRBD2 (7 bases). CDR1 and CDR2 from the germline V gene are SGHNT and YENEEA. Between the trimmed V and J ends, which lost 5 bases and 6 bases, there was a span of 15 bases. This CDR3 region has 14 residues. The CDR3 sequence is CASSRRGGADTQYF. DNA for the CDR3: TGTGCCAGCAGCCGACGTGGGGGGGCCGATACGCAGTATTTT.

The chain employs TRBV21-1 and TRBJ2-7; TRBD1 is the table's D call and was not checked against the DNA. TRBV21-1 is a pseudogene locus. The CDR3 has 13 amino acids. The CDR3 nucleotides are TGTGCCAGCAGCAATGGGCTACCGTACGAGCAGTACTTC. Translated: CASSNGLPYEQYF.

This clone came up a few times. The rearrangement joins TRBV10-2 to TRBJ2-1, with 11 bases matching TRBD2. Unmatched junction bases numbered 10, after V lost 5 bases and J lost 4 bases. Germline CDR1 and CDR2: WSHSY and SAAADI. The CDR3 runs 17 residues. The CDR3 DNA sequence: TGCGCCAGCAGTAATCCCGGGACTAGCGGAACATACAATGAGCAGTTCTTC. It codes for CASSNPGTSGTYNEQFF.

V gene TRBV27 combines with J gene TRBJ2-7; D might be TRBD1 (6 bases). This CDR3 comprises 15 residues. V was shortened by 8 bases and J by 1 base, with 18 bases between the two germline ends. Germline V gene data show CDR1 as MNHEY and CDR2 as SMNVEV (reference sequence). The CDR3 spells CASAGQGKLSYEQYF. The CDR3 DNA reads TGTGCCAGCGCAGGGCAGGGGAAGTTATCCTACGAGCAGTACTTC.

V is TRBV29-1 and J is TRBJ2-5; weak D call: TRBD2 (6 bases). The CDR3 sequence is 15 residues long. Per the germline V gene, CDR1 is SQVTM and CDR2 is ANQGSEA. V was clipped by 2 bases and J by 5 bases, with 18 bases between them. DNA for the CDR3: TGCAGCGTTGAACCGGTCCTCGGGAGATCGGAGACCCAGTACTTC. It yields the protein CSVEPVLGRSETQYF.

The chain combines TRBV6-5 with TRBJ2-7, with 11 bases aligning to TRBD1. Losses at the gene ends were 6 bases for V and 8 bases for J; bases not matched to a gene: 9. The germline V gene encodes CDR1 MNHEY and CDR2 SVGAGI. The CDR3 spans 14 residues. The CDR3: CASSQWDRGEKQYF. CDR3 sequence (DNA): TGTGCCAGCAGCCAATGGGACAGGGGGGAGAAGCAGTACTTC.

The chain joins TRBV29-1 to TRBJ2-1; the match to TRBD2 covers 9 bases. The CDR3 totals 15 residues. J was trimmed by 5 bases and V by 7 bases; bases with no gene match: 12. Germline CDR1 is SQVTM and CDR2 is ANQGSEA. The DNA for the CDR3 is TGCAGCGCCCGCCGTAGCGGGAGCCCCCACAATGAGCAGTTCTTC. This codes for CSARRSGSPHNEQFF.

This clone was picked up a small number of times. The chain carries TRBV18 and TRBJ2-3; the D gene is possibly TRBD2 (6 bases). This CDR3 is built from 15 residues. V dropped 3 bases and J dropped 3 bases, with 13 bases sitting between them. Germline V CDR1 and CDR2: KGHSH, LQKENI. In DNA form, the CDR3 reads TGTGCCAGCTCACCTCTGCCTAGCGCAACAGATACGCAGTATTTT. It translates to CASSPLPSATDTQYF. Looking up the rest from reference TRBV18 and TRBJ2-3 gives the full variable domain: NAGVMQNPRHLVRRRGQEARLRCSPMKGHSHVYWYRQLPEEGLKFMVYLQKENIIDESGMPKERFSAEFPKEGPSILRIQQVVRGDSAAYFCASSPLPSATDTQYFGPGTRLTVL.